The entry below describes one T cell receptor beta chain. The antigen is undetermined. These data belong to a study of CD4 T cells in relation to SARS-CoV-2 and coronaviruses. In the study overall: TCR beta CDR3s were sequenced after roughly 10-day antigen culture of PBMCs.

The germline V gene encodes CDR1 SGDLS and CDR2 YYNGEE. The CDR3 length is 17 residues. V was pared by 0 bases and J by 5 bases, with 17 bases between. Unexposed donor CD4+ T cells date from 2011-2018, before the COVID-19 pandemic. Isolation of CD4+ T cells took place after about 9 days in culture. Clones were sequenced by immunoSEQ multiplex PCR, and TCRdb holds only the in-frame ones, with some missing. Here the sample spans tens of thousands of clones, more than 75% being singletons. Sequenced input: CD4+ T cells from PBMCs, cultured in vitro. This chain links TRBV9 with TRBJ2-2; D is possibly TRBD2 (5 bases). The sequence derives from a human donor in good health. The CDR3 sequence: CASSVGFGLGGTGELFF. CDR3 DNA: TGTGCCAGCAGCGTAGGGTTCGGTCTTGGAGGTACCGGGGAGCTGTTTTTT.